The 17 T cell receptor beta chains given below trace back to one sample, sequenced in a study of T cell responses to AZD1222 COVID-19 vaccine (dated by TCRdb to the early 2020s). The library was prepared using the immunoSEQ multiplex PCR assay. Here the immuneACCESS table is served through TCRdb, limited to in-frame sequences with V and J called. Missing clones are a known gap in these copies; in checked studies unresolved V genes cover under half, and the rest lacks a known reason. The sample profile shows about 85,000 clones; around 93% of them were found once. The ten largest clones capture 8% of the sample. The time point label, as the study defines it: about 28 days (+/-7) after the second vaccine dose. The source material was peripheral blood, sampled 28 days after the second AZD1222 dose. These receptors were obtained from an adult who received the AZD1222 COVID-19 vaccine.

V gene TRBV6-5 combines with J gene TRBJ1-5; a weak D match, TRBD1 (5 bases). Per the germline V gene, CDR1 is MNHEY and CDR2 is SVGAGI. With 5 bases removed from V and 1 base from J, the gap between germline ends came to 12 bases. This CDR3 region has 15 residues. CDR3 DNA sequence: TGTGCCAGCAGTCCCCGACAGCTAAGCAATCAGCCCCAGCATTTT. The encoded protein is CASSPRQLSNQPQHF.

The chain is built from TRBV27 and TRBJ1-6; TRBD1 might be the D (5 bases). V was pared by 3 bases and J by 7 bases, with 10 bases between. This CDR3 comprises 14 residues. Germline V gene lookup returns CDR1 MNHEY and CDR2 SMNVEV (reference sequence). DNA for the CDR3: TGTGCCAGCAGTTTGACGGGGGACAATTCACCCCTCCACTTT. Its translation: CASSLTGDNSPLHF.

The chain uses TRBV7-3 and TRBJ2-2; unclear D gene. Germline V CDR1 and CDR2: SGHTA, FQGTGA. V lost 1 base to trimming and J lost 7 bases, with 7 bases between them. The CDR3 covers 13 residues. The CDR3 DNA sequence: TGTGCCAGCAGCTTAAGTGGGGACGGGGAGCTGTTTTTT. It codes for CASSLSGDGELFF.

The chain couples TRBV12-3 or TRBV12-4 to TRBJ1-4; tentative D call: TRBD1 (5 bases). Trimming shortened V by 4 bases and J by 4 bases, and 7 bases separated the two germline ends. The CDR3 has 13 residues. CDR3 amino acids: CASSSGLNEKLFF. Here the CDR3 DNA reads TGTGCCAGCAGTTCGGGACTTAATGAAAAACTGTTTTTT.

This clone was picked up a small number of times. This chain joins TRBV7-2 and TRBJ1-1, with D possibly matching TRBD1 (5 bases). This CDR3 region has 13 residues. The germline V gene has CDR1 SGHTA and CDR2 FQGNSA. Trimming shortened V by 1 base and J by 10 bases, and 13 bases separated the two germline ends. The CDR3 reads CASSLERGTVAFF. The CDR3 DNA follows: TGTGCCAGCAGCTTAGAGAGGGGAACGGTAGCTTTCTTT. The variable domain in full, with the rest retrieved from reference TRBV7-2 and TRBJ1-1, is GAGVSQSPSNKVTEKGKDVELRCDPISGHTALYWYRQSLGQGLEFLIYFQGNSAPDKSGLPSDRFSAERTGGSVSTLTIQRTQQEDSAVYLCASSLERGTVAFFGQGTRLTVV.

The chain combines TRBV30 with TRBJ2-7; D is unresolved. V lost 3 bases to trimming and J lost 6 bases, with 12 bases between them. The V gene's germline CDR1 is GTSNPN and CDR2 SVGIG (reference sequence). CDR3 length: 12 residues. CDR3 sequence: CAWRAFRSEQYF. CDR3 nucleotide sequence: TGTGCCTGGAGGGCATTTCGTAGCGAGCAGTACTTC.

V usage is TRBV11-2 and J usage is TRBJ2-1, with D hard to call. The CDR3 runs 13 residues. V lost 1 base and J lost 6, with 7 bases in between. From germline, CDR1 is SGHAT and CDR2 FQNNGV. The CDR3 bases are TGTGCCAGCAGCTTAGTTCTTACCAATGAGCAGTTCTTC. Translated, it gives CASSLVLTNEQFF. The whole variable domain, remainder taken from reference TRBV11-2 and TRBJ2-1, is EAGVAQSPRYKIIEKRQSVAFWCNPISGHATLYWYQQILGQGPKLLIQFQNNGVVDDSQLPKDRFSAERLKGVDSTLKIQPAKLEDSAVYLCASSLVLTNEQFFGPGTRLTVL.

This chain connects TRBV30 to TRBJ1-5, with D uncertain. The CDR3 covers 14 residues. V was shortened by 5 bases and J by 6 bases, with 17 bases between the two germline ends. The V gene's germline CDR1 is GTSNPN and CDR2 SVGIG (reference sequence). The CDR3 loop is CAWAPTLEGQPQHF. The CDR3, as DNA: TGTGCCTGGGCACCTACACTGGAGGGTCAGCCCCAGCATTTT.

This clone has a handful of counts. The gene calls are TRBV19 and TRBJ1-1; D uncertain. CDR3 length: 14 amino acids. Germline assignment: CDR1 LNHDA and CDR2 SQIVND (reference sequence). The V end was cut by 7 bases, the J end by 5 bases, with 17 bases between. The CDR3 DNA sequence: TGTGCCAGTAACCCCGGAGCTACCTGGACTGAAGCTTTCTTT. Translation: CASNPGATWTEAFF.

CDR3 amino acids: CASSWDRGFGDEKLFF. CDR3 bases: TGCGCCAGCAGCTGGGACAGGGGCTTCGGGGATGAAAAACTGTTTTTT. J is TRBJ1-4 and V is TRBV5-1; 10 positions agree with TRBD1. The V and J ends lost 3 bases and 6 bases, in that order; junction bases with no gene match: 8. The CDR3 length is 16 residues. Germline loops: CDR1 SGHRS, CDR2 YFSETQ.

The chain couples TRBV5-6 to TRBJ2-3; D gene ambiguous. Germline values: CDR1 SGHDT, CDR2 YYEEEE. The CDR3 length is 12 residues. V was shortened by 4 bases and J by 5 bases, with 8 bases between the two germline ends. CDR3 in DNA: TGTGCCAGCAGCGTACCGGGAGATACGCAGTATTTT. Protein sequence: CASSVPGDTQYF.

This chain connects TRBV5-4 to TRBJ2-7; D remains ambiguous. The ends were cut back, 0 bases at V and 1 base at J, with 5 bases in the middle. Germline V gene sequence: CDR1 SGHNT, CDR2 YYREEE (reference sequence). This CDR3 is built from 13 residues. CDR3: CASSLASSYEQYF. Here the CDR3 DNA reads TGTGCCAGCAGCTTGGCATCATCCTACGAGCAGTACTTC.

The chain employs TRBV28 and TRBJ1-1; D unresolved. This CDR3 region has 13 residues. Germline V gene lookup returns CDR1 MDHEN and CDR2 SYDVKM. V lost 6 bases and J lost 4, with 12 bases in between. CDR3 in DNA: TGTGCCAGCAGAGCCCCGGATGGCACTGAAGCTTTCTTT. Amino acids: CASRAPDGTEAFF.

The chain employs TRBV10-3 and TRBJ2-3, with D perhaps matching TRBD1 (5 bases). Looked up from germline, CDR1 is ENHRY and CDR2 is SYGVKD. CDR3 length: 13 amino acids. The V gene lost 4 bases and the J gene lost 4 bases, with 9 bases spanning the gap. CDR3 region: CAISGGVADTQYF. CDR3 DNA: TGTGCCATCAGTGGGGGCGTGGCAGATACGCAGTATTTT.

This clone was seen only once. The genes are TRBV4-1 and TRBJ2-7; unclear D gene. Germline V gene lookup returns CDR1 MGHRA and CDR2 YSYEKL. The CDR3 length is 16 residues. Trimming took 0 bases from V and 0 from J, leaving 12 bases between them. CDR3 residues: CASSQDQVGSSYEQYF. In DNA form, the CDR3 reads TGCGCCAGCAGCCAAGATCAAGTGGGCAGCTCCTACGAGCAGTACTTC.

V usage is TRBV7-9 and J usage is TRBJ2-7, with a possible D match to TRBD2 (6 bases). Trimming took off 1 base at V and 5 bases at J, with 21 bases between the two ends. This CDR3 spans 17 amino acids. The V gene's germline CDR1 is SEHNR and CDR2 FQNEAQ (reference sequence). DNA for the CDR3: TGTGCCAGCAGCTTAGGCGGAGTAGGAGGGAGTAGAGACGAGCAGTACTTC. Translation gives CASSLGGVGGSRDEQYF. The full variable domain, completed using reference TRBV7-9 and TRBJ2-7, is DTGVSQNPRHKITKRGQNVTFRCDPISEHNRLYWYRQTLGQGPEFLTYFQNEAQLEKSRLLSDRFSAERPKGSFSTLEIQRTEQGDSAMYLCASSLGGVGGSRDEQYFGPGTRLTVT.

This chain joins TRBV5-4 and TRBJ2-7, with a possible D match to TRBD1 (6 bases). V lost 2 bases to trimming and J lost 0 bases, with 12 bases between them. The CDR3 is 15 residues long. CDR1 and CDR2 (germline): SGHNT, YYREEE (reference sequence). Written as DNA, the CDR3 is TGTGCCAGCAGCTTAACAGGGCCGCTCTCCTACGAGCAGTACTTC. Translated, it gives CASSLTGPLSYEQYF.